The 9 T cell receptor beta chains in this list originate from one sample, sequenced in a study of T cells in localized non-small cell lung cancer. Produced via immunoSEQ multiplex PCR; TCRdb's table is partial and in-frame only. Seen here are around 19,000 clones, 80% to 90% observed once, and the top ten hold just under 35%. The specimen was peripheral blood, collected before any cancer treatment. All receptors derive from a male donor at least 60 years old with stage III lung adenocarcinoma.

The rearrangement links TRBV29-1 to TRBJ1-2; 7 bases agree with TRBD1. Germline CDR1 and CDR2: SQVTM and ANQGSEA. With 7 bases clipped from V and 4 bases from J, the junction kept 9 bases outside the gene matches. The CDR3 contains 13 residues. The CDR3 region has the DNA TGCAGCGCCAGGGACAGTTCCCTCTATGGCTACACCTTC. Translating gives CSARDSSLYGYTF.

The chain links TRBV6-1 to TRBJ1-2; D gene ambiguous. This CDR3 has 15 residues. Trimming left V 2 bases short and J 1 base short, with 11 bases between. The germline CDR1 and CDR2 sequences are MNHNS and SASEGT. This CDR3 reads CASSEWAAGNYGYTF. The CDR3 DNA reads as TGTGCCAGCAGTGAATGGGCAGCCGGTAACTATGGCTACACCTTC.

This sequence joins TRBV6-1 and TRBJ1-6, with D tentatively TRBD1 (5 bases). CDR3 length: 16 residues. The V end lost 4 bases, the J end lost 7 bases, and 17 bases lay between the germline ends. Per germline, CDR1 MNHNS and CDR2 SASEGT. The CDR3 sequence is CASSGLGGRGNSPLHF. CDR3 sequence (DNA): TGTGCCAGCAGTGGCTTGGGGGGAAGGGGCAATTCACCCCTCCACTTT.

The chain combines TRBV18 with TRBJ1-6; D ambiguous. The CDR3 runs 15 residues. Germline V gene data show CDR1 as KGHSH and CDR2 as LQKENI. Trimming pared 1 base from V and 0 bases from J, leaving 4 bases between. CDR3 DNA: TGTGCCAGCTCACCACAGGGCTCCTATAATTCACCCCTCCACTTT. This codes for CASSPQGSYNSPLHF.

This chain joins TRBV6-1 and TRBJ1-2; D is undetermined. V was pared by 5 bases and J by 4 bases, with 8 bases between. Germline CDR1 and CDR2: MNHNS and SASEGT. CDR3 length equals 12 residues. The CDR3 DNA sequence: TGTGCCAGCAGTAATTTCCGCTATGGCTACACCTTC. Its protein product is CASSNFRYGYTF.

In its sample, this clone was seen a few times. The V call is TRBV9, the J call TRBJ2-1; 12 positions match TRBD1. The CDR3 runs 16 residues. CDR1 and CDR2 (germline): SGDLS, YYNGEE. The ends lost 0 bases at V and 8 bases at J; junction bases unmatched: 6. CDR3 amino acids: CASSVATGQGAYEQFF. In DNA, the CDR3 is TGTGCCAGCAGCGTAGCTACGGGACAGGGGGCCTATGAGCAGTTCTTC.

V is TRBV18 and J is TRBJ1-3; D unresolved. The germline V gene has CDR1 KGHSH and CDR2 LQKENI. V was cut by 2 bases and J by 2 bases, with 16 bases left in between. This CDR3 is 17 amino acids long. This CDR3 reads CASSPFVGSPTGNTIYF. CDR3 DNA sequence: TGTGCCAGCTCACCATTCGTCGGCAGTCCGACTGGAAACACCATATATTTT.

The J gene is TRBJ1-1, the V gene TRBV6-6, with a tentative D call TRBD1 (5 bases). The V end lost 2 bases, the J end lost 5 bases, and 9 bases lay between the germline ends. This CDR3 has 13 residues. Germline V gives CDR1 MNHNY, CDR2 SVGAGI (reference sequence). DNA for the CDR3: TGTGCCAGCAGTTACGGGGGAAAGACTGAAGCTTTCTTT. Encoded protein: CASSYGGKTEAFF.

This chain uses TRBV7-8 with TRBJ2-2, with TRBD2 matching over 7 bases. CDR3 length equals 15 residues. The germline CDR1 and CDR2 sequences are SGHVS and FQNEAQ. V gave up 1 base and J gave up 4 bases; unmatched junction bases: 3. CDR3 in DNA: TGTGCCAGCAGCTTAGAGCGGGGCCTCACCGGGGAGCTGTTTTTT. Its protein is CASSLERGLTGELFF.